One and the same sample provided the 18 T cell receptor beta chains below, sequenced in a study of sequential checkpoint blockade in melanoma. The sample's treatment: randomized to nivolumab then ipilimumab (arm A) or the reverse (arm B). TCRdb keeps only in-frame clones here, not all; method: immunoSEQ multiplex PCR. The repertoire holds approximately 3,800 clones, with more than 20% as singletons. Sequencing was performed on tumor tissue (inferred from file names), taken from a patient given nivolumab and ipilimumab in sequence. Receptors originate from a human donor with melanoma.

The J gene is TRBJ2-1, the V gene TRBV19; TRBD2 might be the D (5 bases). The CDR3 length is 14 residues. The ends were cut back, 6 bases at V and 6 bases at J, with 15 bases in the middle. Per germline, CDR1 LNHDA and CDR2 SQIVND (reference sequence). The CDR3 bases are TGTGCCAGTAGCTCTCGTGCGGGCCTCAATGAGCAGTTCTTC. It encodes CASSSRAGLNEQFF. The full variable domain, completed using reference TRBV19 and TRBJ2-1, is DGGITQSPKYLFRKEGQNVTLSCEQNLNHDAMYWYRQDPGQGLRLIYYSQIVNDFQKGDIAEGYSVSREKKESFPLTVTSAQKNPTAFYLCASSSRAGLNEQFFGPGTRLTVL.

The chain is built from TRBV19 and TRBJ1-4, with 8 bases matching TRBD1. This CDR3 is built from 16 residues. The V and J ends lost 1 base and 7 bases, in that order; junction bases with no gene match: 8. Germline V CDR1 and CDR2: LNHDA, SQIVND (reference sequence). CDR3 sequence (DNA): TGTGCCAGTAGTATAGGAAAAGGACAGGGACGTGAAAAACTGTTTTTT. Residues: CASSIGKGQGREKLFF.

This clone occurred a few times. V usage is TRBV10-3 and J usage is TRBJ1-2; D possibly corresponds to TRBD1 (5 bases). CDR3 length equals 18 residues. Trimming stripped 0 bases from V and 5 bases from J, with 22 bases between. The V gene's germline CDR1 is ENHRY and CDR2 SYGVKD. The CDR3 DNA is TGTGCCATCAGTGAGTCTCCGAAGGCAGGGAGGAGTTGGTATGGCTACACCTTC. It is translated as CAISESPKAGRSWYGYTF.

This clone occurred a few times. The CDR3 DNA reads TGTGCCAGCAGCGTAGGGGCAGGGGAAGCTTTCTTT. Translated, it gives CASSVGAGEAFF. The chain recombines TRBV9 with TRBJ1-1; TRBD1 is a possible D gene (5 bases). CDR3 length equals 12 residues. Germline loops: CDR1 SGDLS, CDR2 YYNGEE. Deletions cut 0 bases from V and 8 bases from J, with 8 bases between.

This clone was recorded many times. The sample has other DNA sequences that encode this CDR3 too. This chain joins TRBV11-3 and TRBJ2-1; 9 bases match TRBD2. Looked up from germline, CDR1 is SGHNT and CDR2 is YENEEA. The CDR3 spans 15 residues. The V and J ends lost 1 base and 4 bases, in that order; junction bases with no gene match: 2. The CDR3 reads CASSLGLAGYNEQFF. CDR3 bases: TGTGCCAGCAGCTTAGGGCTAGCGGGGTACAATGAGCAGTTCTTC.

This clone was counted a few times. The chain couples TRBV9 to TRBJ2-2; 7 nucleotides agree with TRBD2. The junction had 8 bases not matched to a gene; V was cut back by 5 bases and J by 1 base. CDR1 SGDLS and CDR2 YYNGEE come from the germline V gene. The CDR3 runs 16 residues. The CDR3 loop is CASSVGLAGNTGELFF. The CDR3 DNA reads as TGTGCCAGCAGTGTGGGGTTAGCGGGGAACACCGGGGAGCTGTTTTTT.

This clone came up many times. The V gene is TRBV6-8, the J gene TRBJ2-1, with TRBD1 matching 9 bases. The germline CDR1 and CDR2 sequences are MNHGY and SAAAGT. The CDR3 is 14 residues long. Trimming removed 6 bases from V and 7 bases from J; junction bases left unmatched: 7. CDR3 sequence (DNA): TGTGCCAGCAGGCCGGACAGGGGTGGGAATGAGCAGTTCTTC. This translates into CASRPDRGGNEQFF.

This clone qualifies as medium-sized. V gene TRBV28 combines with J gene TRBJ1-1, with a possible D match to TRBD1 (5 bases). The V and J ends lost 6 bases and 7 bases respectively, with 18 bases between them. CDR3 size: 14 residues. The V gene's germline CDR1 is MDHEN and CDR2 SYDVKM. DNA for the CDR3: TGTGCCAGCAGCCCCCCCAGGGTACGGGTTGAAGCTTTCTTT. It yields the protein CASSPPRVRVEAFF.

There are a few counts of this clone. V gene TRBV14 combines with J gene TRBJ1-4, with 7 positions matching TRBD1. Losses at the gene ends were 0 bases for V and 3 bases for J; bases not matched to a gene: 4. CDR3 length: 16 residues. From germline, CDR1 is SGHDN and CDR2 FVKESK. The CDR3 spells CASSQDPGTANEKLFF. Written as DNA, the CDR3 is TGTGCCAGCAGCCAAGACCCCGGGACAGCTAATGAAAAACTGTTTTTT.

This clone was seen at least ten times. The genes are TRBV11-3 and TRBJ2-5; a weak D match, TRBD2 (5 bases). V lost 1 base and J 2 bases, leaving 8 bases between the germline ends. The CDR3 length is 14 residues. The germline V gene has CDR1 SGHNT and CDR2 YENEEA. For the CDR3, the DNA is TGTGCCAGCAGCTTAGGGCTAGCACAAGAGACCCAGTACTTC. Its protein is CASSLGLAQETQYF.

This clone has ten or more counts. The chain combines TRBV11-3 with TRBJ2-1; 9 bases are shared with TRBD2. The CDR3 extends over 14 amino acids. V gave up 5 bases and J gave up 9 bases; unmatched junction bases: 8. Germline assignment: CDR1 SGHNT and CDR2 YENEEA. DNA for the CDR3: TGTGCCAGCAGCAGGGCGGGAGGGGGAATTGAGCAGTTCTTC. This sequence encodes CASSRAGGGIEQFF. The variable domain in full, with the rest retrieved from reference TRBV11-3 and TRBJ2-1, is EAGVVQSPRYKIIEKKQPVAFWCNPISGHNTLYWYLQNLGQGPELLIRYENEEAVDDSQLPKDRFSAERLKGVDSTLKIQPAELGDSAVYLCASSRAGGGIEQFFGPGTRLTVL.

By sample fraction, this clone is hyperexpanded. The chain links TRBV10-2 to TRBJ2-7, with D possibly called TRBD1 or TRBD2 (5 bases each). The ends were cut back, 5 bases at V and 7 bases at J, with 18 bases in the middle. The germline CDR1 and CDR2 sequences are WSHSY and SAAADI. The CDR3 contains 14 residues. This CDR3 reads CASSHPGTGREQYF. The CDR3 bases are TGCGCCAGCAGTCATCCGGGGACCGGACGGGAGCAGTACTTC.

This clone is labeled as medium-sized. The chain recombines TRBV9 with TRBJ2-7; weak D call: TRBD2 (6 bases). V was trimmed by 3 bases and J by 2 bases, leaving 9 bases between them. Germline values: CDR1 SGDLS, CDR2 YYNGEE. The CDR3 runs to 13 residues. CDR3 protein: CASSAAGTYEQYF. CDR3 nucleotide sequence: TGTGCCAGCAGCGCCGCGGGAACCTACGAGCAGTACTTC. The full variable domain, rest sourced from reference TRBV9 and TRBJ2-7, is DSGVTQTPKHLITATGQRVTLRCSPRSGDLSVYWYQQSLDQGLQFLIQYYNGEERAKGNILERFSAQQFPDLHSELNLSSLELGDSALYFCASSAAGTYEQYFGPGTRLTVT.

This clone was observed a few times. The V and J genes are TRBV9 and TRBJ2-1; the match to TRBD2 covers 10 bases. CDR1 is SGDLS, CDR2 YYNGEE, per germline. J lost 2 bases, V lost 3 bases, and 5 bases had no gene match. There are 16 residues in the CDR3. CDR3 amino acids: CASSGMSGRAYNEQFF. CDR3 in DNA: TGTGCCAGCAGCGGGATGAGCGGGAGGGCCTACAATGAGCAGTTCTTC.

This clone came up a few times. V and J are TRBV6-1 and TRBJ2-7; possibly TRBD1 for D (5 bases). Germline loops: CDR1 MNHNS, CDR2 SASEGT. Trimming took 1 base from V and 6 from J, leaving 10 bases between them. The CDR3 is 13 residues long. CDR3 nucleotides: TGTGCCAGCAGTGAAGATAGGGGTGGCGAGCAGTACTTC. It specifies CASSEDRGGEQYF.

CDR3 DNA sequence: TGTGCCAGCAGCTCTGGGACAGACAATGAGCAGTTCTTC. It yields the protein CASSSGTDNEQFF. The V and J genes are TRBV7-2 and TRBJ2-1, with TRBD1 identical over 7 bases. Losses at the gene ends were 4 bases for V and 5 bases for J; bases not matched to a gene: 2. Germline V CDR1 and CDR2: SGHTA, FQGNSA. The CDR3 runs to 13 residues.

The CDR3: CAWSVWGGGRDYGYTF. The CDR3 bases are TGTGCCTGGAGTGTCTGGGGAGGGGGCCGAGACTATGGCTACACCTTC. V is TRBV30 and J is TRBJ1-2; 7 nucleotides align to TRBD1. Per germline, CDR1 GTSNPN and CDR2 SVGIG (reference sequence). Losses at the gene ends were 0 bases for V and 3 bases for J; bases not matched to a gene: 10. This CDR3 is 16 amino acids long. Complete variable domain (other parts from reference TRBV30 and TRBJ1-2): SQTIHQWPATLVQPVGSPLSLECTVEGTSNPNLYWYRQAAGRGLQLLFYSVGIGQISSEVPQNLSASRPQDRQFILSSKKLLLSDSGFYLCAWSVWGGGRDYGYTFGSGTRLTVV.

This clone appeared a few times. The chain combines TRBV11-3 with TRBJ1-2; 8 nucleotides line up with TRBD1. Trimming at V came to 2 bases and at J to 3 bases, leaving 2 bases not matched to a gene. This CDR3 is 14 amino acids long. Per germline, CDR1 SGHNT and CDR2 YENEEA. The CDR3 region has the DNA TGTGCCAGCAGCTTATCACAGGGGGACTATGGCTACACCTTC. Translated: CASSLSQGDYGYTF.